The subject of this entry is one T cell receptor beta chain. This entry belongs to a study of blood T cell repertoires in COVID-19. Study overall: Specimens from acute and convalescent COVID-19 originated in the United States, Italy and Spain. Sources were T cells, B-cell-depleted T cells, or PBMCs; the material itself was cDNA or gDNA.

Germline V CDR1 and CDR2: SGHNT, YYREEE (reference sequence). J was trimmed by 3 bases and V by 4 bases; bases with no gene match: 11. The CDR3 length is 16 residues. Original processing notes: Estimation of nucleated cell counts relied on the amplification of reference gene primers. Clones were sequenced by immunoSEQ multiplex PCR, and TCRdb holds only the in-frame ones, with some missing. Clone size and V and J calls were adopted from that table, with D and trimming inferred from the DNA. The sample yields some 190,000 clones, approximately 80% seen once. This TCR came from a man between 60 and 75 years old with acute or convalescent COVID-19. The sequencing input was peripheral blood. V usage is TRBV5-4 and J usage is TRBJ1-2; TRBD1 agrees at 8 bases. CDR3 sequence: CASSLDPTGEDYGYTF. CDR3 sequence (DNA): TGTGCCAGCAGCCTAGATCCGACAGGGGAGGACTATGGCTACACCTTC.